This TCR beta chain appears in the sequencing data of a study of PD-1 blockade in classical Hodgkin lymphoma. The study's findings and limits: Reported baseline diversity: healthy donors highest, relapsed/refractory patients lowest. Nothing has yet pinned down what causes the repertoire differences, possibly disease activity or prior therapy.

Concerning this clone: The antigen remains unidentified.

Trimming at V came to 3 bases and at J to 0 bases, leaving 9 bases not matched to a gene. This CDR3 comprises 17 residues. The germline gives CDR1 MNHNS, CDR2 SASEGT. The data were produced by immunoSEQ multiplex PCR, yet TCRdb's version contains in-frame clones alone and is incomplete. The repertoire holds around 26,000 clones, with more than 80% as singletons. The sample's time point: newly diagnosed, previously untreated cHL patient sample. With magnetic negative selection, CD4+ T cells were purified from PBMCs that had been thawed. Researchers used newly diagnosed, untreated classical Hodgkin lymphoma PBMCs for comparison.

This TCR was sampled from a human donor with classical Hodgkin lymphoma. Sequencing used CD4+ T cells from blood. V and J are TRBV6-1 and TRBJ2-7; 9 nucleotides agree with TRBD1. The CDR3 loop is CASSDFFETGGSYEQYF. The CDR3 coding sequence is TGTGCCAGCAGTGATTTTTTCGAGACAGGGGGCTCCTACGAGCAGTACTTC.